This T cell receptor beta chain was recovered during a study of tumor-infiltrating lymphocytes in primary liver carcinoma. In the study overall: Yields of productive TCRbeta reads ranged from roughly 3.65 to 7.13 million per sample and were similar across tissue types.

V was clipped by 4 bases and J by 4 bases, with 14 bases between them. Germline V gene lookup returns CDR1 SGHRS and CDR2 YFSETQ. The CDR3 sequence is 14 residues long. Blood RNA was derived from unsorted whole blood, and germline DNA was extracted too. Overall study results and limits: Between tumor regions, pairs overlapped more than tumor-adjacent and tumor-blood pairs did. Blood fell significantly below tumors in its top-250-clone fraction (p = 0.039).

The input was 450 to 500 ng total RNA; TCR beta cDNA was made from it with a constant-region primer. A slightly modified ARM-PCR protocol with three nested multiplex PCR rounds produced these TCR beta libraries. The first two PCR rounds used TRBV1-TRBV30 forward primers with a C-beta reverse primer, about 10 cycles each. TCRdb fed the multiplex PCR reads into MiXCR, producing one record per CDR3 protein. The repertoire holds 300,000 to 350,000 distinct CDR3 sequences, with roughly two thirds as singletons. This clonotype was counted a few times. Antigen unknown. The rearrangement joins TRBV5-1 to TRBJ1-2, with D unclear. This clonotype was obtained from a man aged 40-49 years with primary liver carcinoma and hepatitis B virus infection. Specimen: peripheral blood. The CDR3, as DNA: TGCGCCAGCAGCCCATCAGGAGGTTCCTATGGCTACACCTTC. This encodes CASSPSGGSYGYTF.